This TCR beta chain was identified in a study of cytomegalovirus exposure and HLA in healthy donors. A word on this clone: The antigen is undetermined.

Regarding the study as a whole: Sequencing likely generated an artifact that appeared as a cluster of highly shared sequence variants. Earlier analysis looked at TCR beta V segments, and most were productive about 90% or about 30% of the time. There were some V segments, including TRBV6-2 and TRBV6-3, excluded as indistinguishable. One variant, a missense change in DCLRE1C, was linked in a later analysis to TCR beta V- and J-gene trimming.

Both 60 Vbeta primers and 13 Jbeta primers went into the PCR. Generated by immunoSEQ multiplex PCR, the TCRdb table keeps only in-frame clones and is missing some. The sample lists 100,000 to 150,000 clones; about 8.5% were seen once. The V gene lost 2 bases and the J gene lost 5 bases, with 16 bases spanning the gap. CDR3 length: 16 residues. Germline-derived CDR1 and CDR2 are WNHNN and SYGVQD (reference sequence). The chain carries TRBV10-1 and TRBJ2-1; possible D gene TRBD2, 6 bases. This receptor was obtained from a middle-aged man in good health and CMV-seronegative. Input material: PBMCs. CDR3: CASSERSGVHNNEQFF. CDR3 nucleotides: TGCGCCAGCAGTGAGAGGTCGGGGGTCCATAACAATGAGCAGTTCTTC.